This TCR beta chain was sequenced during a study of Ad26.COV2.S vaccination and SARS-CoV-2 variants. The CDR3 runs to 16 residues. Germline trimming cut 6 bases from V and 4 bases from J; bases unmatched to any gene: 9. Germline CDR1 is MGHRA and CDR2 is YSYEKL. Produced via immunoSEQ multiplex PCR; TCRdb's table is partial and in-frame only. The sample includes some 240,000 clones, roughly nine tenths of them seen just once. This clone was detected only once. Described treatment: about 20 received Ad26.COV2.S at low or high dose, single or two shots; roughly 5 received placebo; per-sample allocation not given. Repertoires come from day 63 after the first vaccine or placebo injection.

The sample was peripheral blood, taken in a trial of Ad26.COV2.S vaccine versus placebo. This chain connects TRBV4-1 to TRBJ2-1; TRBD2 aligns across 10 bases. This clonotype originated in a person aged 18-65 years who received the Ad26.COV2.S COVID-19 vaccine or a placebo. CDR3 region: CASRPIGLAAYNEQFF. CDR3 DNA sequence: TGCGCCAGCAGGCCTATTGGACTAGCGGCATACAATGAGCAGTTCTTC.